These T cell receptor beta chains were read from a single sample in a study of identical twins. In TCRdb, the 5' RACE reads were re-called with MiXCR into one record per CDR3 protein. The sample contains about 450,000 distinct CDR3 sequences, approximately 17% of which appear only once. The sample was naive T cells sorted from blood. Every receptor here comes from a man aged 45-60 years in good health. CDR3s include the opening cysteine and the closing phenylalanine or tryptophan. A D gene is named only where the DNA matches it firmly. Only some rows state a clone size, as once, few, many or a class for expanded clones.

D gene	V gene	clone size	J gene	CDR3 protein	CDR3 DNA
-	TRBV18	-	TRBJ2-1	CASSPGVGNEQFF	TGTGCCAGCTCACCAGGGGTCGGCAATGAGCAGTTCTTC
TRBD2	TRBV3-1	-	TRBJ2-7	CASSQAGLREPYEQYF	TGTGCCAGCAGCCAAGCGGGTTTGCGGGAGCCGTACGAGCAGTACTTC
-	TRBV9	-	TRBJ2-1	CASSVVQGSNEQFF	TGTGCCAGCAGCGTAGTCCAGGGGAGCAATGAGCAGTTCTTC
-	TRBV12-3/TRBV12-4	many	TRBJ1-6	CASSPGRTLHF	TGTGCCAGCAGTCCCGGGCGGACCCTCCACTTT
-	TRBV2	once	TRBJ2-2	CASIETTGVGGELFF	TGTGCCAGCATTGAGACTACCGGAGTCGGCGGGGAGCTGTTTTTT
TRBD2	TRBV28	few	TRBJ2-7	CASSPIAGTYEQYF	TGTGCCAGCAGTCCAATAGCGGGTACCTACGAGCAGTACTTC
TRBD2	TRBV4-2	many	TRBJ2-1	CASSQELASGYNEQFF	TGTGCCAGCAGCCAAGAACTGGCTAGCGGATACAATGAGCAGTTCTTC
-	TRBV6-2/TRBV6-3	-	TRBJ2-5	CASSYSRGSAETQYF	TGTGCCAGCAGTTACTCGCGGGGTAGCGCTGAGACCCAGTACTTC
-	TRBV20-1	many	TRBJ2-2	CSARSPPGELFF	TGCAGTGCTAGATCCCCTCCCGGGGAGCTGTTTTTT
-	TRBV7-2	-	TRBJ2-3	CASSTGVQIATDTQYF	TGTGCCAGCAGCACGGGGGTCCAGATAGCCACAGATACGCAGTATTTT
TRBD1	TRBV9	few	TRBJ1-2	CASSARDRGGYTF	TGTGCCAGCAGTGCCCGGGACAGGGGTGGCTACACCTTC
TRBD1	TRBV9	few	TRBJ2-2	CASSKGDRGLRELFF	TGTGCCAGCAGCAAAGGGGACAGGGGGCTCCGGGAGCTGTTTTTT
TRBD2	TRBV18	-	TRBJ2-5	CASSQPGLADVVGTQYF	TGTGCCAGCTCACAACCGGGACTAGCAGACGTTGTTGGGACCCAGTACTTC
TRBD1	TRBV4-2	many	TRBJ2-2	CASSLGQGMVSGELFF	TGTGCCAGCAGCCTGGGACAGGGAATGGTTTCCGGGGAGCTGTTTTTT
TRBD1	TRBV7-9	many	TRBJ2-3	CASSLGDRSTDTQYF	TGTGCCAGCAGCTTAGGGGACAGGAGCACAGATACGCAGTATTTT
-	TRBV20-1	-	TRBJ1-2	CSARDMRGPYGYTF	TGCAGTGCTAGAGATATGAGAGGGCCGTATGGCTACACCTTC
-	TRBV20-1	many	TRBJ1-1	CSEKQGLHTEAFF	TGCAGTGAAAAGCAGGGATTGCACACTGAAGCTTTCTTT
-	TRBV18	-	TRBJ1-1	CASSPSLGGNTEAFF	TGTGCCAGCTCACCATCCCTTGGGGGGAACACTGAAGCTTTCTTT
-	TRBV15	-	TRBJ2-5	CATSSDATVYQETQYF	TGTGCCACCAGCAGTGATGCGACGGTTTACCAAGAGACCCAGTACTTC
-	TRBV5-1	-	TRBJ2-5	CASSYLQGSLGTQYF	TGCGCCAGCAGCTATCTTCAGGGGTCTTTGGGGACCCAGTACTTC
-	TRBV19	-	TRBJ1-1	CASSIGGLNTEAFF	TGTGCCAGTAGTATCGGCGGGTTGAACACTGAAGCTTTCTTT
TRBD2	TRBV4-3	many	TRBJ2-5	CASSHRLAGGNQETQYF	TGCGCCAGCAGCCACAGACTAGCGGGGGGTAATCAAGAGACCCAGTACTTC
TRBD2	TRBV20-1	-	TRBJ2-7	CSARDRPRAGEREQYF	TGCAGTGCTAGAGATCGGCCACGGGCGGGAGAGCGTGAGCAGTACTTC
TRBD1	TRBV20-1	-	TRBJ2-4	CSARDRVYGNIQYF	TGCAGTGCTAGGGACAGGGTGTATGGAAACATTCAGTACTTC
TRBD2	TRBV7-2	-	TRBJ2-5	CASSWAGGVETQYF	TGTGCCAGCAGCTGGGCGGGAGGGGTAGAGACCCAGTACTTC
-	TRBV6-1	many	TRBJ1-6	CASSFIGARNSPLHF	TGTGCCAGCAGCTTTATAGGGGCGCGGAATTCACCCCTCCACTTT
-	TRBV27	few	TRBJ2-7	CASSSLKNRGFEQYF	TGTGCCAGCAGTTCACTGAAGAACCGGGGGTTCGAGCAGTACTTC
-	TRBV6-6	-	TRBJ2-2	CASRQIYTGELFF	TGTGCCAGCAGACAGATTTACACCGGGGAGCTGTTTTTT
-	TRBV4-2	-	TRBJ2-1	CASSQDNRGYYNEQFF	TGTGCCAGCAGCCAAGATAATCGGGGCTACTACAATGAGCAGTTCTTC
-	TRBV15	few	TRBJ2-1	CATSRDSFVSRFDEQFF	TGTGCCACCAGCAGAGATAGCTTCGTAAGCAGGTTTGATGAGCAGTTCTTC
-	TRBV12-3/TRBV12-4	few	TRBJ1-5	CASSLASGDRQPQHF	TGTGCCAGCAGTTTAGCCTCAGGGGATCGACAGCCCCAGCATTTT
TRBD1	TRBV20-1	many	TRBJ1-1	CSAGQGAKTEAFF	TGCAGTGCTGGACAGGGGGCGAAGACTGAAGCTTTCTTT
-	TRBV9	many	TRBJ2-5	CASSDPGFQGETQYF	TGTGCCAGCAGCGATCCGGGGTTTCAGGGGGAGACCCAGTACTTC
-	TRBV11-2	many	TRBJ2-3	CASSLGVGGYTDTQYF	TGTGCCAGCAGCTTAGGAGTTGGCGGGTACACAGATACGCAGTATTTT
-	TRBV5-1	few	TRBJ1-1	CASSLDGKGPMNTEAFF	TGCGCCAGCAGCTTGGATGGGAAGGGACCCATGAACACTGAAGCTTTCTTT
-	TRBV20-1	-	TRBJ2-3	CSASPGFILGTDTQYF	TGCAGTGCTTCACCGGGATTCATATTGGGCACAGATACGCAGTATTTT
TRBD2	TRBV5-4	-	TRBJ2-2	CASSLTGPQRGHVNTGELFF	TGTGCCAGCAGCTTGACAGGGCCCCAGCGGGGGCACGTGAACACCGGGGAGCTGTTTTTT
-	TRBV7-9	-	TRBJ1-4	CASSLVGVWTNEKLFF	TGTGCCAGCAGCTTAGTGGGTGTCTGGACGAATGAAAAACTGTTTTTT
TRBD2	TRBV4-3	few	TRBJ2-5	CASSEGSGAGETQYF	TGCGCCAGCAGCGAGGGCAGCGGGGCCGGGGAGACCCAGTACTTC
TRBD1	TRBV4-1	-	TRBJ1-2	CASSQEDRDGGYTF	TGCGCCAGCAGCCAAGAGGACAGGGACGGTGGCTACACCTTC
TRBD1	TRBV5-1	-	TRBJ2-3	CASSGQGATDTQYF	TGCGCCAGCAGCGGTCAGGGGGCCACAGATACGCAGTATTTT
-	TRBV6-2/TRBV6-3	-	TRBJ1-1	CASTDGGYTEAFF	TGTGCCAGCACCGACGGAGGTTACACTGAAGCTTTCTTT
-	TRBV6-1	-	TRBJ2-2	CASSQRSTGELFF	TGTGCCAGCAGCCAAAGAAGTACCGGGGAGCTGTTTTTT
TRBD1	TRBV9	few	TRBJ1-1	CASSEGQGRTEAFF	TGTGCCAGCAGCGAGGGACAGGGACGCACTGAAGCTTTCTTT
-	TRBV5-5	-	TRBJ1-4	CASSPRTGFSSNEKLFF	TGTGCCAGCAGCCCCCGAACAGGCTTCTCGAGTAATGAAAAACTGTTTTTT
-	TRBV6-2/TRBV6-3	many	TRBJ1-2	CASSYSSGGRIDYGYTF	TGTGCCAGCAGTTACTCGTCCGGGGGGCGAATAGACTATGGCTACACCTTC
-	TRBV20-1	-	TRBJ2-3	CSAKRSATQYF	TGCAGTGCTAAGCGGTCAGCTACGCAGTATTTT
TRBD2	TRBV12-3/TRBV12-4	few	TRBJ2-3	CASSFGVLAVQDTQYF	TGTGCCAGCAGTTTCGGGGTGCTAGCGGTACAAGATACGCAGTATTTT
-	TRBV7-9	few	TRBJ2-5	CASSNPGPRKETQYF	TGTGCCAGCAGCAACCCCGGGCCCAGAAAAGAGACCCAGTACTTC
TRBD1	TRBV18	-	TRBJ2-1	CASSVMDRVNEQFF	TGTGCCAGCTCAGTGATGGACAGGGTGAATGAGCAGTTCTTC
TRBD2	TRBV5-5	many	TRBJ2-3	CASSLGSGLALDTQYF	TGTGCCAGCAGCTTGGGTTCCGGACTAGCGCTGGATACGCAGTATTTT
-	TRBV6-5	-	TRBJ2-4	CASSYSGSGAKNIQYF	TGTGCCAGCAGTTACTCGGGCTCGGGAGCCAAAAACATTCAGTACTTC
-	TRBV18	many	TRBJ2-2	CASSPNDRDTGELFF	TGTGCCAGCTCACCTAACGACAGAGACACCGGGGAGCTGTTTTTT
-	TRBV7-9	-	TRBJ2-5	CASSFLSQRQETQYF	TGTGCCAGCAGCTTTCTTTCACAGCGACAAGAGACCCAGTACTTC
-	TRBV27	many	TRBJ2-7	CASSLAFGVYEQYF	TGTGCCAGCAGTTTAGCTTTCGGGGTCTACGAGCAGTACTTC
TRBD1	TRBV5-1	many	TRBJ1-5	CASSEQGTSNQPQHF	TGCGCCAGCAGCGAACAGGGGACAAGCAATCAGCCCCAGCATTTT
-	TRBV7-9	-	TRBJ2-2	CASSLVGGPSGELFF	TGTGCCAGCAGCTTAGTAGGGGGGCCGTCCGGGGAGCTGTTTTTT
TRBD1	TRBV10-2	-	TRBJ2-7	CAGTDRVNYEQYF	TGCGCCGGCACCGACAGGGTAAACTACGAGCAGTACTTC
TRBD2	TRBV10-3	many	TRBJ2-7	CAISLPGGASYEQYF	TGTGCCATCAGTCTGCCGGGGGGGGCCTCGTACGAGCAGTACTTC
-	TRBV24-1	many	TRBJ2-5	CATSDLFQGRETQYF	TGTGCCACCAGTGATTTGTTTCAGGGTAGAGAGACCCAGTACTTC